A single sample gave rise to the 20 T cell receptor beta chains below, sequenced in a study of blood T cells in healthy people across ages. A sample-barcoded 5' primer and a J-beta primer mix were used in a second PCR of about 7 to 12 cycles. TCRdb reanalysed the 5' RACE reads using MiXCR and keeps one entry per CDR3 protein. The repertoire holds more than 550,000 distinct CDR3 sequences, about a fifth seen once, with roughly 22% in the top ten. Sequencing was done on a sample of blood. The receptors shown here come from a man aged 65 to 85 in good health.

The rearrangement uses TRBV6-5 and TRBJ1-4; 8 positions agree with TRBD1. Germline V gene lookup returns CDR1 MNHEY and CDR2 SVGAGI. J gave up 8 bases and V 6 bases, and 8 bases lay outside the gene matches. This CDR3 region has 14 residues. In nucleotides, the CDR3 is TGTGCCAGCAGACCCCACAGGGGGGACGAAAAACTGTTTTTT. Residues: CASRPHRGDEKLFF.

This sequence joins TRBV7-2 and TRBJ2-3, with TRBD2 matching over 10 bases. From germline, CDR1 is SGHTA and CDR2 FQGNSA. V lost 1 base and J lost 2; bases outside the gene matches: 12. This CDR3 has 19 amino acids. The CDR3 DNA reads TGTGCCAGCAGCTTAGGTGGGCTAGCGGGAGTGGGGAACACAGATACGCAGTATTTT. Translated, it gives CASSLGGLAGVGNTDTQYF.

The V call is TRBV12-3 or TRBV12-4, the J call TRBJ1-2; TRBD1 might be the D (5 bases). Trimming took off 3 bases at V and 1 base at J, with 12 bases between the two ends. CDR3 length equals 15 residues. The CDR3 reads CASSFPREGNYGYTF. DNA of the CDR3: TGTGCCAGCAGTTTCCCCAGGGAGGGTAACTATGGCTACACCTTC.

On this clonotype itself: At one boundary the junction diverges from the germline segment, which might be a read error. The rearrangement joins TRBV12-3 or TRBV12-4 to TRBJ2-5; 7 bases agree with TRBD1. CDR3 length equals 11 residues. The CDR3 DNA sequence: TGTGCCAGCAGTTTCGGGGACAGAATAACCTTC. Protein: CASSFGDRITF.

This clonotype turned up a few times. The rearrangement links TRBV20-1 to TRBJ2-5; 10 nucleotides agree with TRBD1. This CDR3 is built from 15 residues. Germline CDR1 DFQATT, CDR2 SNEGSKA (reference sequence). CDR3 region: CSAPQGTGDQETQYF. In DNA, the CDR3 is TGCAGCGCCCCCCAAGGGACAGGGGATCAAGAGACCCAGTACTTC.

In its sample, this clonotype was seen a few times. The chain has TRBV7-8 and TRBJ1-2; D gene unclear. CDR1 is SGHVS, CDR2 FQNEAQ, per germline. This CDR3 is built from 14 residues. V was clipped by 3 bases and J by 5 bases, with 13 bases between them. CDR3 amino acids: CASSLRAAFYGYTF. The CDR3 DNA sequence: TGTGCCAGCAGCTTGAGGGCAGCGTTTTATGGCTACACCTTC.

This clonotype was counted a few times. The chain couples TRBV24-1 to TRBJ2-1, with 14 bases that match TRBD2. Germline trimming cut 5 bases from V and 3 bases from J; bases unmatched to any gene: 8. Germline V lookup: CDR1 KGHDR, CDR2 SFDVKD. The length of the CDR3 is 18 residues. CDR3 DNA: TGTGCCACCAGTGTCCCCGGGACTAGCGGGAGAGGCTACAATGAGCAGTTCTTC. This encodes CATSVPGTSGRGYNEQFF.

The V and J genes are TRBV7-8 and TRBJ1-5, with 9 bases lining up with TRBD1. From germline, CDR1 is SGHVS and CDR2 FQNEAQ. The J segment lost 6 bases and the V segment lost 7 bases, leaving 10 bases of the junction unmatched. CDR3 length: 15 amino acids. The CDR3 DNA sequence: TGTGCCAGCAACACCGGGACAGGGCCAACTCAGCCCCAGCATTTT. Translated: CASNTGTGPTQPQHF.

V is TRBV7-2 and J is TRBJ1-1; no reliable D call. From germline, CDR1 is SGHTA and CDR2 FQGNSA. The CDR3 extends over 13 amino acids. V shed 1 base and J shed 3 bases, with 6 bases lying between them. CDR3 region: CASSLERYTEAFF. The CDR3 DNA reads TGTGCCAGCAGCTTAGAGCGGTACACTGAAGCTTTCTTT.

This clonotype occurred a few times. Since the CDR3 does not end with the conserved phenylalanine or tryptophan, this likely comes from a read error. The DNA is left out, because the CDR3 cannot be placed on it with certainty; the CDR3 is given as TCRdb lists it. The V and J genes are TRBV30 and TRBJ2-5; TRBD1, the table's D call, was not compared with the DNA. Germline lookup yields CDR1 GTSNPN and CDR2 SVGIG (reference sequence). The CDR3 is 13 amino acids long, termini counted. CDR3 sequence reads: CAWSVGGRFPPIV.

This clonotype was seen a handful of times. CDR3 bases: TGTGCCAGCAGTTCATGGCTGAACACTGAAGCTTTCTTT. Its translation: CASSSWLNTEAFF. This chain joins TRBV6-5 and TRBJ1-1; D ambiguous. The CDR3 covers 13 residues. V was shortened by 4 bases and J by 0 bases, with 6 bases between the two germline ends. The germline V gene has CDR1 MNHEY and CDR2 SVGAGI.

In its sample, this clonotype was seen a few times. The CDR3 nucleotides are TGCGCCAGCAGCTTGAGTGGAATGGTCTCCTATGGCTACACCTTC. It specifies CASSLSGMVSYGYTF. The chain carries TRBV5-1 and TRBJ1-2, with D uncertain. This CDR3 is 15 amino acids long. Germline CDR1 and CDR2: SGHRS and YFSETQ. V lost 1 base and J 4 bases, leaving 14 bases between the germline ends.

The chain uses TRBV20-1 and TRBJ1-5; 8 bases are shared with TRBD1. Germline assignment: CDR1 DFQATT and CDR2 SNEGSKA (reference sequence). The CDR3 loop spans 17 amino acids. J was trimmed by 0 bases and V by 4 bases; bases with no gene match: 11. CDR3 region: CSATTGVGVFSNQPQHF. The CDR3, as DNA: TGCAGTGCTACGACAGGGGTCGGGGTCTTTAGCAATCAGCCCCAGCATTTT.

The CDR3 DNA follows: TGTGCCATCAGTGAGAATGACAGGGGGAATCAGCCCCAGCATTTT. This encodes CAISENDRGNQPQHF. The V call is TRBV10-3, the J call TRBJ1-5; 9 bases map to TRBD1. The CDR3 runs to 15 residues. The junction had 3 bases not matched to a gene; V was cut back by 2 bases and J by 4 bases. The germline V gene has CDR1 ENHRY and CDR2 SYGVKD.

Note on this clonotype: This may arise from a read error, as a much more abundant clone is one base away. The gene calls are TRBV29-1 and TRBJ1-2; D might be TRBD1 (5 bases). V gave up 6 bases and J gave up 3 bases, with 14 bases separating them. The germline V gene has CDR1 SQVTM and CDR2 ANQGSEA. This CDR3 region has 13 residues. CDR3 in amino acids: CSVLSSGHYGYTF. In DNA form, the CDR3 reads TGCAGCGTCTTGAGCTCAGGGCACTATGGCTACACCTTC.

The chain combines TRBV4-2 with TRBJ1-5, with TRBD1 matching 8 bases. V lost 2 bases to trimming and J lost 4 bases; unmatched junction nucleotides: 7. Looked up from germline, CDR1 is LGHNA and CDR2 is YNFKEQ. The CDR3 totals 16 residues. For the CDR3, the DNA is TGTGCCAGCAGCCAAACCCCGGGACAGGATAATCAGCCCCAGCATTTT. This codes for CASSQTPGQDNQPQHF.

This clonotype has just a few counts. V and J are TRBV3-1 and TRBJ2-1; 8 nucleotides align to TRBD2. The CDR3 runs to 14 residues. The V gene's germline CDR1 is LGHDT and CDR2 YNNKEL (reference sequence). Losses at the gene ends were 4 bases for V and 9 bases for J; bases not matched to a gene: 8. CDR3 DNA sequence: TGTGCCAGCAGCCTGGGACTAGTCACCATTGAGCAGTTCTTC. Translating gives CASSLGLVTIEQFF.

This clonotype was seen more than once but under ten times. An end of the junction differs from the germline gene, which may be a read error. This chain connects TRBV7-9 to TRBJ2-3; 8 bases line up with TRBD2. CDR1 is SEHNR, CDR2 FQNEAQ, per germline (reference sequence). The CDR3 totals 16 residues. CDR3 coding DNA: TGTGCCAGCAGCTCAACCGCGGGAGGATGGACAGATACGCGGTATTTT. The encoded protein is CASSSTAGGWTDTRYF.

The table lists this clonotype with a few counts. V gene TRBV20-1 combines with J gene TRBJ2-5; no definite D call. Trimming shortened V by 0 bases and J by 4 bases, and 6 bases separated the two germline ends. The CDR3 loop spans 12 amino acids. Germline-derived CDR1 and CDR2 are DFQATT and SNEGSKA (reference sequence). CDR3 nucleotide sequence: TGCAGTGCTAGAGAGGCATCAGAGACCCAGTACTTC. Encoded protein: CSAREASETQYF.

The chain links TRBV20-1 to TRBJ2-1; D might be TRBD2 (5 bases). The CDR3 covers 15 residues. Trimming removed 5 bases at V and 3 bases at J, with 17 bases between. Per the germline V gene, CDR1 is DFQATT and CDR2 is SNEGSKA (reference sequence). This CDR3 reads CSAGLAGRIYNEQFF. For the CDR3, the DNA is TGCAGTGCTGGTCTGGCGGGCCGAATCTACAATGAGCAGTTCTTC.